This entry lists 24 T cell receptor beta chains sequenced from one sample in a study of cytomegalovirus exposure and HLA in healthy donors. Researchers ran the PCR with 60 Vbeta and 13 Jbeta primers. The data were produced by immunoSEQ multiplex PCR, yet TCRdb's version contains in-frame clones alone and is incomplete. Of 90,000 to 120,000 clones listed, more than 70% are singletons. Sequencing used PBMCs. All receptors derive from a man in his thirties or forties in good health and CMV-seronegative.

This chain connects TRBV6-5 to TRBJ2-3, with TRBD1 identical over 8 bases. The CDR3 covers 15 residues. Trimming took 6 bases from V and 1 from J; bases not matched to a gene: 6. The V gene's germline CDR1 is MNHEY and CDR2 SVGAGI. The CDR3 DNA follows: TGTGCCAGCAGGACCCTGACAGGGGGCACAGATACGCAGTATTTT. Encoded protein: CASRTLTGGTDTQYF.

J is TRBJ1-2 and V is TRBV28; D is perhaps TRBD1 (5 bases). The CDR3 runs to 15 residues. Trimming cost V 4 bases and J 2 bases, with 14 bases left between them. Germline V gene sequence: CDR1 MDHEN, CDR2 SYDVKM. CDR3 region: CASSYLMTENYGYTF. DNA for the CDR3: TGTGCCAGCAGTTACCTAATGACAGAGAACTATGGCTACACCTTC.

Here the CDR3 reads CASSLEPGQSVETQYF. CDR3 sequence (DNA): TGTGCCAGCAGCTTAGAACCAGGGCAGTCGGTAGAGACCCAGTACTTC. This chain links TRBV11-2 with TRBJ2-5; D may be TRBD1 (5 bases). The CDR3 runs to 16 residues. Germline CDR1 is SGHAT and CDR2 is FQNNGV. V lost 0 bases to trimming and J lost 4 bases, with 15 bases between them.

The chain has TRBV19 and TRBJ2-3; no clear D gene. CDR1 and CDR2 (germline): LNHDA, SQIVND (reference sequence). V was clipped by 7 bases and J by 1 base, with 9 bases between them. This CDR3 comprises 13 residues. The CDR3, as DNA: TGTGCCAGTACTCTATCCGGCACAGATACGCAGTATTTT. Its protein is CASTLSGTDTQYF. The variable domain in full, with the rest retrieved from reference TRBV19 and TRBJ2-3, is DGGITQSPKYLFRKEGQNVTLSCEQNLNHDAMYWYRQDPGQGLRLIYYSQIVNDFQKGDIAEGYSVSREKKESFPLTVTSAQKNPTAFYLCASTLSGTDTQYFGPGTRLTVL.

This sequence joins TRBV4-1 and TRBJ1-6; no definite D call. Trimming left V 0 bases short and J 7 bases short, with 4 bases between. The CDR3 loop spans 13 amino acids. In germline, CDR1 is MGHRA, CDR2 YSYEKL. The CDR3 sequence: CASSQDGNSPLHF. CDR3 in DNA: TGCGCCAGCAGCCAAGACGGGAATTCACCCCTCCACTTT.

The CDR3 DNA reads as TGTGCCAGCAGTGTGGGGACAGGGGGGTACGAGCAGTACTTC. It specifies CASSVGTGGYEQYF. The gene calls are TRBV6-1 and TRBJ2-5; TRBD1 matches at 11 bases. The end of the DNA aligns better with TRBJ2-7, so the J call may be wrong. Per germline, CDR1 MNHNS and CDR2 SASEGT. This CDR3 comprises 14 residues.

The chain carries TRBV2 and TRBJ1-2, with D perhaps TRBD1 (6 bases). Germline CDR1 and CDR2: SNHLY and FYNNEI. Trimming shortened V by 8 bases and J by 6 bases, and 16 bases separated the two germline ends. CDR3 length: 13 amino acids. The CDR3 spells CASGQGQDDGYTF. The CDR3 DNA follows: TGTGCCAGCGGCCAGGGGCAGGACGATGGCTACACCTTC. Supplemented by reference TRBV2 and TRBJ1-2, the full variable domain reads EPEVTQTPSHQVTQMGQEVILRCVPISNHLYFYWYRQILGQKVEFLVSFYNNEISEKSEIFDDQFSVERPDGSNFTLKIRSTKLEDSAMYFCASGQGQDDGYTFGSGTRLTVV.

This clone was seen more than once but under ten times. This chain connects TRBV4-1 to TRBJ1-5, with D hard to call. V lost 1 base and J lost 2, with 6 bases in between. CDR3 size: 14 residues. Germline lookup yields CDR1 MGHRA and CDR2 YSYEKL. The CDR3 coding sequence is TGCGCCAGCAGCCAAGTCCGGGGCAATCAGCCCCAGCATTTT. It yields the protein CASSQVRGNQPQHF.

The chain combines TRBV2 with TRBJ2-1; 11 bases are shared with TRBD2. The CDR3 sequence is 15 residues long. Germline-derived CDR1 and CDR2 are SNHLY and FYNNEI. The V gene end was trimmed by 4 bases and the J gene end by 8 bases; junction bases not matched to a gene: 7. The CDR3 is CASSVGTSGGYEQFF. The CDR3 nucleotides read TGTGCCAGCAGTGTGGGAACTAGCGGGGGATATGAGCAGTTCTTC.

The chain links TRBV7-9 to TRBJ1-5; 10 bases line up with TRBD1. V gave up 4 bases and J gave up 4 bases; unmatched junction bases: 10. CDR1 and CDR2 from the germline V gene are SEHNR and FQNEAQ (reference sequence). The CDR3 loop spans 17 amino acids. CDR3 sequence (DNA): TGTGCCAGCAGCTCGACAGGGGGCCCTCCGAATAATCAGCCCCAGCATTTT. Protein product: CASSSTGGPPNNQPQHF.

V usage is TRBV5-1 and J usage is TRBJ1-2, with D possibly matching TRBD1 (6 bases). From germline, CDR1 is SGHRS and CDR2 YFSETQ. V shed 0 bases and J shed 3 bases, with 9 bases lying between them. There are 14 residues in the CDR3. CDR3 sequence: CASSLGAGDYGYTF. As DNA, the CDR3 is TGCGCCAGCAGCTTGGGGGCAGGGGACTATGGCTACACCTTC.

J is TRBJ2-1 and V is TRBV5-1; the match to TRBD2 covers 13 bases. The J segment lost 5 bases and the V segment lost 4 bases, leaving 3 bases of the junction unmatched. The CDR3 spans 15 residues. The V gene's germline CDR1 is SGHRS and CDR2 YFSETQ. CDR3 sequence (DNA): TGCGCCAGCAGCATAGGACTAGCGGGAGACAATGAGCAGTTCTTC. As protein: CASSIGLAGDNEQFF.

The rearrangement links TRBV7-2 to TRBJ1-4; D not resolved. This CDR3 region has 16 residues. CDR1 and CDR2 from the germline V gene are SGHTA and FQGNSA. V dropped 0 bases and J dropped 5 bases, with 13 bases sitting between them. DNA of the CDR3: TGTGCCAGCAGCTTAGCGGAGATAAACGGGAATGAAAAACTGTTTTTT. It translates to CASSLAEINGNEKLFF.

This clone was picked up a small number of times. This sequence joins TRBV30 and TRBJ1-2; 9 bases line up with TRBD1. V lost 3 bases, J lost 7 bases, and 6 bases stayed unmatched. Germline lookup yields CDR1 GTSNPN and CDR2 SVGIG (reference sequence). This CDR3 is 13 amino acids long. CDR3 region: CAWRQQGAGGYTF. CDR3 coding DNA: TGTGCCTGGAGGCAACAGGGGGCGGGTGGCTACACCTTC. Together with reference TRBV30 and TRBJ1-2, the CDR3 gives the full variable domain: SQTIHQWPATLVQPVGSPLSLECTVEGTSNPNLYWYRQAAGRGLQLLFYSVGIGQISSEVPQNLSASRPQDRQFILSSKKLLLSDSGFYLCAWRQQGAGGYTFGSGTRLTVV.

CDR3 amino acids: CASSYLNSPLHF. CDR3 in DNA: TGTGCCAGCAGTTACCTGAATTCACCCCTCCACTTT. The rearrangement uses TRBV6-6 and TRBJ1-6; unclear D gene. The germline V gene encodes CDR1 MNHNY and CDR2 SVGAGI (reference sequence). The V gene lost 2 bases and the J gene lost 7 bases, with 3 bases spanning the gap. The CDR3 is 12 amino acids.

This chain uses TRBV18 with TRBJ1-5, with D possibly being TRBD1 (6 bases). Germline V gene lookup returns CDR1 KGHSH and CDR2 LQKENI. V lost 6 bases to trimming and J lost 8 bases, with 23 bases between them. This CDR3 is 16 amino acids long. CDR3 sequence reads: CASSTDRTLKGEPQHF. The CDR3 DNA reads TGTGCCAGCTCGACCGACAGGACCCTCAAAGGGGAGCCCCAGCATTTT.

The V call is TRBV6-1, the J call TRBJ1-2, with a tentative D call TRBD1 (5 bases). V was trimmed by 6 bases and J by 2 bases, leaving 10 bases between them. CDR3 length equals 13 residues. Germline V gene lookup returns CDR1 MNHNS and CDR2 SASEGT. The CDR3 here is CASRKTENYGYTF. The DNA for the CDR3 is TGTGCCAGCAGAAAGACAGAGAACTATGGCTACACCTTC.

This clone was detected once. The CDR3 protein is CSERRGETQYF. Written as DNA, the CDR3 is TGCAGCGAGCGAAGGGGGGAGACCCAGTACTTC. The rearrangement links TRBV20-1 to TRBJ2-5; D may be TRBD1 (6 bases). CDR3 size: 11 residues. Germline CDR1 is DFQATT and CDR2 is SNEGSKA (reference sequence).

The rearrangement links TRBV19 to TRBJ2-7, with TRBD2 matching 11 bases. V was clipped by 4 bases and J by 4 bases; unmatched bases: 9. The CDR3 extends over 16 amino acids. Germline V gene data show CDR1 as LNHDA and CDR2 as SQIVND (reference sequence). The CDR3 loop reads CASSTLAGGPSYEQYF. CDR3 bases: TGTGCCAGTAGTACCTTAGCGGGAGGGCCGAGTTACGAGCAGTACTTC.

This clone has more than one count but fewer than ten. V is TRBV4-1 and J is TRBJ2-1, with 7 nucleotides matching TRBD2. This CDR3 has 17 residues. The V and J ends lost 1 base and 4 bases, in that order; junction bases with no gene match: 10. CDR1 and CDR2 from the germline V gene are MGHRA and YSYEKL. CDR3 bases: TGCGCCAGCAGCCAAGGTATTCTAGCGGATATATACAATGAGCAGTTCTTC. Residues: CASSQGILADIYNEQFF.

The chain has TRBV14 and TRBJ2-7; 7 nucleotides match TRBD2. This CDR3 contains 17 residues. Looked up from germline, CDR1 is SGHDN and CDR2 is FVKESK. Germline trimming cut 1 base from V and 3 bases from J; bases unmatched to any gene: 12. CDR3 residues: CASSQVGLARGIYEQYF. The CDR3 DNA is TGTGCCAGCAGCCAAGTAGGGTTAGCGCGGGGGATCTACGAGCAGTACTTC.

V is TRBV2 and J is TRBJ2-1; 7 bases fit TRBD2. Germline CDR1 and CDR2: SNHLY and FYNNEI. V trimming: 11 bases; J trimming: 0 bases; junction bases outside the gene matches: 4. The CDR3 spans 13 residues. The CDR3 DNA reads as TGTGCCGGGCGGGAGATCTCCTACAATGAGCAGTTCTTC. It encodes CAGREISYNEQFF.

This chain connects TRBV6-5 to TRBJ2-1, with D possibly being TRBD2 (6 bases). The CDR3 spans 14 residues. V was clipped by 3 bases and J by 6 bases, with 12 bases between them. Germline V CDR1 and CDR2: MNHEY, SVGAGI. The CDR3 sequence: CASSYSGTPNEQFF. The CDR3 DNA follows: TGTGCCAGCAGTTATTCCGGGACTCCCAATGAGCAGTTCTTC.

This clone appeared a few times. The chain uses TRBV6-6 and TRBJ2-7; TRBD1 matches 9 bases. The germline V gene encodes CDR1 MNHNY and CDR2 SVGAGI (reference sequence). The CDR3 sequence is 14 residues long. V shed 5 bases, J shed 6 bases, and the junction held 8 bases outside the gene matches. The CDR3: CASSPGQGAGEQYF. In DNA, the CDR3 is TGTGCCAGCAGTCCGGGACAGGGAGCGGGCGAGCAGTACTTC.